This TCR beta chain was recorded in a study of technical replicates of blood from a handful of donors. Using immunoSEQ multiplex PCR, the repertoire was profiled, and TCRdb retains in-frame clones only, with some absent. The table has approximately 75,000 clones, around 97% seen once; the top ten hold 0.29%. Germline lookup yields CDR1 SGDLS and CDR2 YYNGEE. The J segment lost 2 bases and the V segment lost 3 bases, leaving 4 bases of the junction unmatched. CDR3 length: 14 amino acids. The chain couples TRBV9 to TRBJ1-1, with TRBD1 matching over 7 bases. This TCR was sampled from a human donor in good health. Sequenced input: T cells isolated from PBMCs. Here the CDR3 DNA reads TGTGCCAGCAGCGGAGACAGGGTTAACACTGAAGCTTTCTTT. Translation: CASSGDRVNTEAFF.